This entry lists 19 T cell receptor beta chains sequenced from one sample in a study of blood T cell repertoires in COVID-19. Using immunoSEQ multiplex PCR, the repertoire was profiled, and TCRdb retains in-frame clones only, with some absent. The sample yields roughly 200,000 clones, around 83% seen once. Sequenced input: peripheral blood. The receptors stem from a human donor in a cohort sampled during active COVID-19.

V is TRBV11-2 and J is TRBJ2-1; a possible D gene is TRBD2 (5 bases). Between the trimmed V and J ends, which lost 0 bases and 6 bases, there was a span of 12 bases. Germline V gives CDR1 SGHAT, CDR2 FQNNGV. The CDR3 sequence is 15 residues long. The CDR3 DNA is TGTGCCAGCAGCTTAGATTATGCGGGTACCAATGAGCAGTTCTTC. Translation gives CASSLDYAGTNEQFF.

The V call is TRBV3-1 (or the pseudogene TRBV3-2), the J call TRBJ2-5; possibly TRBD2 for D (6 bases). Trimming took off 4 bases at V and 5 bases at J, with 17 bases between the two ends. Germline V lookup: CDR1 LGHDT, CDR2 YNNKEL (reference sequence). This CDR3 is 15 amino acids long. CDR3 region: CASSRGWRDRETQYF. The CDR3, as DNA: TGTGCCAGCAGCCGGGGGTGGCGGGACCGGGAGACCCAGTACTTC.

This chain uses TRBV27 with TRBJ2-7; possibly TRBD1 for D (6 bases). V lost 4 bases and J 6 bases, leaving 13 bases between the germline ends. From germline, CDR1 is MNHEY and CDR2 SMNVEV (reference sequence). The CDR3 runs 13 residues. As DNA, the CDR3 is TGTGCCAGCAGTTGGGACACGCTCCGCGAGCAGTACTTC. Translation: CASSWDTLREQYF.

This clone was seen a few times. This chain links TRBV10-1 with TRBJ2-3; 10 nucleotides line up with TRBD2. With 2 bases clipped from V and 2 bases from J, the junction kept 10 bases outside the gene matches. Germline-derived CDR1 and CDR2 are WNHNN and SYGVQD (reference sequence). The CDR3 spans 18 residues. CDR3 in amino acids: CASSEGTFTSGTTDTQYF. CDR3 DNA sequence: TGCGCCAGCAGTGAGGGTACCTTTACTAGCGGGACCACAGATACGCAGTATTTT.

The chain has TRBV11-2 and TRBJ2-3, with D possibly being TRBD1 (6 bases). CDR1 is SGHAT, CDR2 FQNNGV, per germline. This CDR3 is 15 amino acids long. The germline V and J ends were trimmed by 1 base and 6 bases, with 14 bases remaining between them. CDR3 in amino acids: CASSLVLGAFDTQYF. CDR3 coding DNA: TGTGCCAGCAGCTTAGTCTTGGGGGCTTTCGATACGCAGTATTTT. Together with reference TRBV11-2 and TRBJ2-3, the CDR3 gives the full variable domain: EAGVAQSPRYKIIEKRQSVAFWCNPISGHATLYWYQQILGQGPKLLIQFQNNGVVDDSQLPKDRFSAERLKGVDSTLKIQPAKLEDSAVYLCASSLVLGAFDTQYFGPGTRLTVL.

This chain links TRBV19 with TRBJ1-4; D is unclear. This CDR3 is built from 14 residues. Trimming shortened V by 4 bases and J by 0 bases, and 6 bases separated the two germline ends. Germline V gene lookup returns CDR1 LNHDA and CDR2 SQIVND (reference sequence). CDR3 sequence: CASSRAATNEKLFF. Here the CDR3 DNA reads TGTGCCAGTAGTAGGGCCGCAACTAATGAAAAACTGTTTTTT.

V and J are TRBV19 and TRBJ2-2; 9 bases align to TRBD1. CDR3 length equals 16 residues. Germline V CDR1 and CDR2: LNHDA, SQIVND (reference sequence). Trimming cost V 6 bases and J 10 bases; bases outside gene matches: 15. The CDR3, as DNA: TGTGCCAGTAGAGAGACGGCCCACAGGGGGCGCTTGGAGCTGTTTTTT. This translates into CASRETAHRGRLELFF.

The chain uses TRBV11-2 and TRBJ2-7, with a tentative D call TRBD2 (5 bases). Germline CDR1 reads SGHAT; CDR2 reads FQNNGV. Trimming took 1 base from V and 2 from J, leaving 9 bases between them. The length of the CDR3 is 14 residues. The CDR3 is CASSLAHGAYEQYF. CDR3 in DNA: TGTGCCAGCAGCTTAGCTCACGGGGCCTACGAGCAGTACTTC.

This clone occurred a few times. This chain links TRBV24-1 with TRBJ2-2; 7 bases map to TRBD2. Germline CDR1 is KGHDR and CDR2 is SFDVKD. With V trimmed by 4 bases and J by 0 bases, 13 bases remained unmatched. The CDR3 spans 19 residues. CDR3 DNA: TGTGCCACCAGTGACCCCACTGGGGCGGGAGTTACGAACACCGGGGAGCTGTTTTTT. Amino acids: CATSDPTGAGVTNTGELFF.

The V call is TRBV28, the J call TRBJ1-2; possibly TRBD1 for D (5 bases). This CDR3 has 17 residues. Trimming removed 5 bases at V and 5 bases at J, with 24 bases between. Germline CDR1 is MDHEN and CDR2 is SYDVKM. The CDR3 reads CASSLPTPPGVNYGYTF. The CDR3 DNA sequence: TGTGCCAGCAGTCTCCCGACCCCACCGGGGGTGAATTATGGCTACACCTTC.

The chain combines TRBV20-1 with TRBJ1-6; D may be TRBD1 (6 bases). Germline V CDR1 and CDR2: DFQATT, SNEGSKA (reference sequence). This CDR3 comprises 13 residues. V lost 3 bases and J lost 6, with 9 bases in between. For the CDR3, the DNA is TGCAGTGCTAGTAGAGGGGGTAATTCACCCCTCCACTTT. It translates to CSASRGGNSPLHF.

Note on this clone: This specimen includes other DNA sequences encoding the same CDR3. The V gene is TRBV27, the J gene TRBJ2-7, with 7 bases fitting TRBD2. V lost 4 bases to trimming and J lost 0 bases; unmatched junction nucleotides: 3. This CDR3 region has 14 residues. Germline V lookup: CDR1 MNHEY, CDR2 SMNVEV (reference sequence). The CDR3 DNA reads TGTGCCAGCAGTTCGGCTAGCGGCTCCTACGAGCAGTACTTC. Amino acids: CASSSASGSYEQYF.

V gene TRBV30 combines with J gene TRBJ2-4; 14 bases line up with TRBD2. Germline assignment: CDR1 GTSNPN and CDR2 SVGIG (reference sequence). The ends lost 2 bases at V and 6 bases at J; junction bases unmatched: 9. The CDR3 is made up of 17 amino acids. The CDR3 reads CAWSSGLAGDRGNIQYF. The DNA for the CDR3 is TGTGCCTGGAGTTCGGGACTAGCGGGAGATCGCGGAAACATTCAGTACTTC.

The gene calls are TRBV4-1 and TRBJ2-7; D not resolved. Deletions cut 2 bases from V and 3 bases from J, with 17 bases between. Germline V CDR1 and CDR2: MGHRA, YSYEKL. The CDR3 loop spans 16 amino acids. The CDR3 protein is CASSQLDMGLFYEQYF. CDR3 nucleotide sequence: TGCGCCAGCAGCCAATTAGACATGGGCCTTTTCTACGAGCAGTACTTC.

The DNA for the CDR3 is TGTGCCAGCAGCTTGGCGCCAGGGGTTGGAGAAAAACTGTTTTTT. Protein: CASSLAPGVGEKLFF. The J gene is TRBJ1-4, the V gene TRBV5-4; perhaps TRBD1 as D (6 bases). Germline-derived CDR1 and CDR2 are SGHNT and YYREEE (reference sequence). Between the trimmed V and J ends, which lost 0 bases and 8 bases, there was a span of 14 bases. The CDR3 spans 15 residues. The complete variable domain, with remaining parts taken from reference TRBV5-4 and TRBJ1-4, reads ETGVTQSPTHLIKTRGQQVTLRCSSQSGHNTVSWYQQALGQGPQFIFQYYREEENGRGNFPPRFSGLQFPNYSSELNVNALELDDSALYLCASSLAPGVGEKLFFGSGTQLSVL.

The chain joins TRBV18 to TRBJ2-3, with 12 positions matching TRBD2. V lost 5 bases, J lost 6 bases, and 6 bases stayed unmatched. There are 15 residues in the CDR3. Germline CDR1 is KGHSH and CDR2 is LQKENI. The CDR3 DNA reads TGTGCCAGCTCAGGACGACTAGCGGGAGTGGATACGCAGTATTTT. Its protein is CASSGRLAGVDTQYF.

The chain joins TRBV5-1 to TRBJ1-2, with 9 positions matching TRBD1. This CDR3 region has 15 residues. Trimming removed 4 bases from V and 1 base from J; junction bases left unmatched: 5. Germline V gene data show CDR1 as SGHRS and CDR2 as YFSETQ. CDR3 nucleotide sequence: TGCGCCAGCAGCGGCAGGACAGGGGATAACTATGGCTACACCTTC. This codes for CASSGRTGDNYGYTF. Supplemented by reference TRBV5-1 and TRBJ1-2, the full variable domain reads KAGVTQTPRYLIKTRGQQVTLSCSPISGHRSVSWYQQTPGQGLQFLFEYFSETQRNKGNFPGRFSGRQFSNSRSEMNVSTLELGDSALYLCASSGRTGDNYGYTFGSGTRLTVV.

This clone has a single count. V and J are TRBV5-1 and TRBJ1-6; tentatively, D is TRBD1 (6 bases). The CDR3 totals 14 residues. CDR1 is SGHRS, CDR2 YFSETQ, per germline. V gave up 7 bases and J gave up 7 bases, with 15 bases separating them. In nucleotides, the CDR3 is TGCGCCAGCTCTGTTTCGGACAGAAATTCACCCCTCCACTTT. Its protein is CASSVSDRNSPLHF.

This chain joins TRBV5-4 and TRBJ2-2; the match to TRBD1 covers 7 bases. J lost 5 bases, V lost 4 bases, and 2 bases had no gene match. The germline V gene encodes CDR1 SGHNT and CDR2 YYREEE (reference sequence). The CDR3 has 13 residues. In nucleotides, the CDR3 is TGTGCCAGCAGCACCAGGGGGACCGGGGAGCTGTTTTTT. This codes for CASSTRGTGELFF.